This TCR beta chain derives from a study of blood T cell repertoires in COVID-19. For the study at large: COVID-19 samples, acute and convalescent, were from the United States, Italy and Spain. In each case, the material was cDNA or gDNA derived from T cells, B-cell-depleted T cells, or PBMCs.

CDR1 MDHEN and CDR2 SYDVKM come from the germline V gene. V was cut by 5 bases and J by 2 bases, with 22 bases left in between. This CDR3 spans 18 amino acids. Per the study methods: Estimated nucleated cell counts came from reference gene primer amplification. TCRdb's table, derived via immunoSEQ multiplex PCR, lists solely in-frame clones and lacks some. The DNA was the basis for D and trimming; V, J and clone size are from that table. Altogether 95,000 to 150,000 clones are present, approximately 83% being singletons, with the ten largest covering 12%. This TCR was sampled from a man aged 55 to 69 with acute or convalescent COVID-19. The rearrangement links TRBV28 to TRBJ2-1; D may be TRBD2 (5 bases). The specimen sequenced was peripheral blood. The CDR3 sequence: CASSQPALRSGAYNEQFF. The CDR3 DNA reads TGTGCCAGCAGTCAACCCGCCCTCCGGAGCGGAGCCTACAATGAGCAGTTCTTC.